This record covers a single T cell receptor (beta chain). Its target is unknown. Combining iRepertoire HTBI primers with Arm-PCR of CDR3 regions, the authors built TCR beta libraries. TCRdb used MiXCR to reprocess the multiplex PCR reads, holding one entry per CDR3 protein. Of 350,000 to 450,000 distinct CDR3 sequences in the sample, 23% are singletons; the top ten hold 28%. Germline loops: CDR1 MGHRA, CDR2 YSYEKL. This CDR3 has 18 amino acids. V lost 0 bases to trimming and J lost 4 bases; unmatched junction nucleotides: 11. The record originates from a study of regulatory T cells in long-lasting Graves disease. Study at large: Over 5 years on antithyroid drugs plus positive TSH receptor antibodies marked Graves' disease as persistent.

Findings of the study overall: Whereas approximately 950 public clonotypes were shared by new patients, persistent patients shared more, at around 2,700. It was in persistent disease that TRBV28, TRBJ1-2 and TRBJ2-5 were favored.

Noted time point: persistent/refractory GD, antithyroid drugs over 5 years with positive TRAb. Researchers made the TCR library from RNA that was extracted from PBMCs. The V gene is TRBV4-1, the J gene TRBJ2-7; 11 bases are shared with TRBD2. This clonotype originated in a middle-aged woman with Graves disease. The sample consisted of peripheral blood mononuclear cells (PBMCs), taken when the disease was refractory, from a patient treated with antithyroid drugs. The CDR3 DNA sequence: TGCGCCAGCAGCCAAGATCCACCTCTAGCGGGAGGTAGATACGAGCAGTACTTC. It encodes CASSQDPPLAGGRYEQYF.